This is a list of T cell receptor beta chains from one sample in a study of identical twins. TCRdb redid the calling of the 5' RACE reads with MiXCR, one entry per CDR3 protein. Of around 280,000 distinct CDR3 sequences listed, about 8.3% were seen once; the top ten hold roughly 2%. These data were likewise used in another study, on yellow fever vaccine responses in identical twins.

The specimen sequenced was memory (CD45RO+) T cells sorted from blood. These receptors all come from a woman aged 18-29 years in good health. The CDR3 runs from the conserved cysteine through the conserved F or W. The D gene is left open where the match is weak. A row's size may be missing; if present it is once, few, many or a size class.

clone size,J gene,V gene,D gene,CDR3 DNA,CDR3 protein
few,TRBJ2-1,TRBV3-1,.,TGTGCCAGCAGCCCACAGCCTCAGGGAGGCTACAATGAGCAGTTCTTC,CASSPQPQGGYNEQFF
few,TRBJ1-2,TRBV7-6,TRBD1,TGTGCCAGCAGTCCGCTCGACAGGGGAGATGGCTACACCTTC,CASSPLDRGDGYTF
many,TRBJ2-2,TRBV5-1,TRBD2,TGCGCCAGCAGCTCCCCCCGTTGGGGGGGGAACACCGGGGAGCTGTTTTTT,CASSSPRWGGNTGELFF
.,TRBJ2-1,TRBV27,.,TGTGCCAGCAGTATTACGACGCGCGCTGAGCAGTTCTTC,CASSITTRAEQFF
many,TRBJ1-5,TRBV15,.,TGTGCCACCAGCAGAGATCGCTTTTTTCGTAGCAATCAGCCCCAGCATTTT,CATSRDRFFRSNQPQHF
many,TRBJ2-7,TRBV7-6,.,TGTGCCAGCAGCTTAGCCGAGGGTTCCTACGAGCAGTACTTC,CASSLAEGSYEQYF
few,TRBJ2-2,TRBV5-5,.,TGTGCCAGCAGCTTGATTCAGGGTTCCACCGGGGAGCTGTTTTTT,CASSLIQGSTGELFF
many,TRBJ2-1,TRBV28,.,TGTGCCAGCAGGTCGCCCTCCGGAAGCGGTGAGCAGTTCTTC,CASRSPSGSGEQFF
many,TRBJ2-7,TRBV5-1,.,TGCGCCAGCAGATACGAAGGGACCTCCTACGAGCAGTACTTC,CASRYEGTSYEQYF
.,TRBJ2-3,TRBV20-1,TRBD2,TGCAGTGCTGGACTAGCGGGAGCGAGCACAGATACGCAGTATTTT,CSAGLAGASTDTQYF
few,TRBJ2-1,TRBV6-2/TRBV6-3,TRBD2,TGTGCCAGCAGACTCAGCGGGAGCTCCTACAATGAGCAGTTCTTC,CASRLSGSSYNEQFF
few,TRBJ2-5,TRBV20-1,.,TGCAGTGCTCCTAAACCGGCGGGTATGGGGACCCAGTACTTC,CSAPKPAGMGTQYF
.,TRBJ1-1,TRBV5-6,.,TGTGCCAGCAGCTTGGGCAGGGTGAGGACTGAAGCTTTCTTT,CASSLGRVRTEAFF
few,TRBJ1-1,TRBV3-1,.,TGTGCCAGCAGCAACGGGCCCGGGGCTGAAGCTTTCTTT,CASSNGPGAEAFF